Below, 9 T cell receptor beta chains from the same sample are listed, as sequenced in a study of response to subunit inactivated influenza vaccine. TCRdb reanalysed the RT-PCR reads using MiXCR and keeps one entry per CDR3 protein. The table lists 400,000 to 650,000 distinct CDR3 sequences, 6% to 9% of them singletons. This specimen consisted of PBMCs from blood, obtained less than 30 months after vaccination. The receptors originated from a man aged 45 to 70 who received an inactivated influenza vaccine.

The chain recombines TRBV3-1 with TRBJ2-5; 9 bases line up with TRBD2. Germline CDR1 LGHDT, CDR2 YNNKEL (reference sequence). Trimming cost V 7 bases and J 5 bases; bases outside gene matches: 17. This CDR3 has 17 residues. In DNA, the CDR3 is TGTGCCAGCACTTCAAGCAGTGGCGGGGGGGCGGGGGAGACCCAGTACTTC. Protein sequence: CASTSSSGGGAGETQYF.

The table lists this clonotype with a few counts. The chain carries TRBV30 and TRBJ2-5; TRBD1 matches 7 bases. CDR1 GTSNPN and CDR2 SVGIG come from the germline V gene (reference sequence). The CDR3 runs 18 residues. The junction had 17 bases not matched to a gene; V was cut back by 2 bases and J by 2 bases. CDR3 sequence (DNA): TGTGCCTGGAGTCCACGGGGTGACCCGACAGGGCTACAAGAGACCCAGTACTTC. Protein sequence: CAWSPRGDPTGLQETQYF.

This clonotype came up many times. The chain couples TRBV7-9 to TRBJ1-5; 9 bases line up with TRBD1. Germline CDR1 is SEHNR and CDR2 is FQNEAQ (reference sequence). V lost 0 bases, J lost 4 bases, and 1 base stayed unmatched. The CDR3 has 15 amino acids. This chain's CDR3 is CASSLAGTGNQPQHF. The CDR3 nucleotides are TGTGCCAGCAGCTTAGCCGGGACAGGGAATCAGCCCCAGCATTTT.

This clonotype occurred many times. The V call is TRBV20-1, the J call TRBJ2-7; TRBD2 matches 13 bases. CDR3 length: 15 amino acids. V gave up 5 bases and J gave up 2 bases; unmatched junction bases: 6. Germline V CDR1 and CDR2: DFQATT, SNEGSKA (reference sequence). CDR3 sequence (DNA): TGCAGTGCTTCGGGACTAGCGGGATTAGCCTACGAGCAGTACTTC. This sequence encodes CSASGLAGLAYEQYF.

This clonotype was seen a few times. This sequence joins TRBV7-2 and TRBJ1-1; 7 bases are a match to TRBD1. Germline lookup yields CDR1 SGHTA and CDR2 FQGNSA. The CDR3 extends over 12 amino acids. V shed 5 bases, J shed 10 bases, and the junction held 7 bases outside the gene matches. The CDR3 DNA is TGTGCCAGCAGCCTACAGGGGTGGGTAGCTTTCTTT. Translating gives CASSLQGWVAFF.

This clonotype appeared a few times. The chain is built from TRBV6-2 or TRBV6-3 and TRBJ1-1, with D maybe TRBD1 (6 bases). The length of the CDR3 is 12 residues. With 5 bases removed from V and 8 bases from J, the gap between germline ends came to 12 bases. Germline V CDR1 and CDR2: MNHEY, SVGEGT. The CDR3 nucleotides are TGTGCCAGCAGTCACGGGGGCAGGGAAGCTTTCTTT. Translating gives CASSHGGREAFF.

This clonotype has at least ten counts. V usage is TRBV7-8 and J usage is TRBJ2-5, with D perhaps matching TRBD1 or TRBD2 (7 bases each). The germline CDR1 and CDR2 sequences are SGHVS and FQNEAQ. Trimming stripped 1 base from V and 4 bases from J, with 10 bases between. The CDR3 is 14 residues long. The CDR3 DNA reads TGTGCCAGCAGCTTAGGGGAGGGGGCAGAGACCCAGTACTTC. This sequence encodes CASSLGEGAETQYF. Based on the CDR3 plus reference TRBV7-8 and TRBJ2-5, the full variable domain is GAGVSQSPRYKVAKRGQDVALRCDPISGHVSLFWYQQALGQGPEFLTYFQNEAQLDKSGLPSDRFFAERPEGSVSTLKIQRTQQEDSAVYLCASSLGEGAETQYFGPGTRLLVL.

This clonotype came up a few times. This chain connects TRBV15 to TRBJ1-5, with D maybe TRBD1 (5 bases). The CDR3 length is 18 residues. Trimming pared 1 base from V and 2 bases from J, leaving 18 bases between. Germline lookup yields CDR1 LNHNV and CDR2 YYDKDF (reference sequence). This CDR3 is CATSRVGRAGDGNQPQHF. DNA of the CDR3: TGTGCCACCAGCAGAGTAGGTCGGGCGGGGGATGGCAATCAGCCCCAGCATTTT.

This clonotype was seen at least ten times. Here the CDR3 reads CASSPAGTLGGELFF. The CDR3 coding sequence is TGTGCCAGCAGCCCCGCAGGAACCCTAGGCGGGGAGCTGTTTTTT. V is TRBV6-1 and J is TRBJ2-2; D gene ambiguous. Trimming pared 6 bases from V and 7 bases from J, leaving 18 bases between. Germline V gives CDR1 MNHNS, CDR2 SASEGT. This CDR3 contains 15 residues.